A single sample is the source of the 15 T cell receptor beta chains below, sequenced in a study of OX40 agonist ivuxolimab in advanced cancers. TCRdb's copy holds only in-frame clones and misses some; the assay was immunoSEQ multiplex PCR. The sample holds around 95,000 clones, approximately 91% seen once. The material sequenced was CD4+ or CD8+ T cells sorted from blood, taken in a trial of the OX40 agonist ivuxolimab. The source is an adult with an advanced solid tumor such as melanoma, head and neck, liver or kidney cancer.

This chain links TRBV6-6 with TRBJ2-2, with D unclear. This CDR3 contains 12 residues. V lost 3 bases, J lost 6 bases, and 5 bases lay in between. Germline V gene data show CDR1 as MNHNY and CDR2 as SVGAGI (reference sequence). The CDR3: CASSYAAGELFF. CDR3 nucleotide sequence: TGTGCCAGCAGTTATGCCGCCGGGGAGCTGTTTTTT.

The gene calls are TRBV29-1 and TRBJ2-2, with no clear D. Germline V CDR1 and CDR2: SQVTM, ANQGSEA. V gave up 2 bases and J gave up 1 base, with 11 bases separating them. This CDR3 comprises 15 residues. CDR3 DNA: TGCAGCGTTGAAAAAGGGTCTCTGAACACCGGGGAGCTGTTTTTT. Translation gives CSVEKGSLNTGELFF.

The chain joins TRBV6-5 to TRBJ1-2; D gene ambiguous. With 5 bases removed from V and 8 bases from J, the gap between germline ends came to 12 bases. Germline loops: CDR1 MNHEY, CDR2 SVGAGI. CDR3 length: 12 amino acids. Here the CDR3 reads CASSPREGGYTF. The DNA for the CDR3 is TGTGCCAGCAGTCCCCGAGAGGGCGGCTACACCTTC.

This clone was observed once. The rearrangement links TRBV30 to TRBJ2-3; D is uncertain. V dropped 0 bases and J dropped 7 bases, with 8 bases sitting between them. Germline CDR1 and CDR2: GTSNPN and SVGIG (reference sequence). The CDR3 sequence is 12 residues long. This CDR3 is CAWSVRTNTQYF. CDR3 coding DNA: TGTGCCTGGAGTGTACGTACGAATACGCAGTATTTT.

The CDR3 here is CATLDRSYGYTF. As DNA, the CDR3 is TGTGCCACCCTCGACAGGAGCTATGGCTACACCTTC. The chain has TRBV6-6 and TRBJ1-2, with a weak D call TRBD1 (6 bases). The CDR3 consists of 12 residues. Trimming removed 10 bases at V and 4 bases at J, with 13 bases between. Germline V gene lookup returns CDR1 MNHNY and CDR2 SVGAGI (reference sequence).

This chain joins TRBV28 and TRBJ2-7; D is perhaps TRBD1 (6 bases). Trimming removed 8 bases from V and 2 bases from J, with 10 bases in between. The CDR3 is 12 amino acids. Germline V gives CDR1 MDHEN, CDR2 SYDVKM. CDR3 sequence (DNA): TGTGCCAGCGGAAGACAGGCCTACGAGCAGTACTTC. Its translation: CASGRQAYEQYF.

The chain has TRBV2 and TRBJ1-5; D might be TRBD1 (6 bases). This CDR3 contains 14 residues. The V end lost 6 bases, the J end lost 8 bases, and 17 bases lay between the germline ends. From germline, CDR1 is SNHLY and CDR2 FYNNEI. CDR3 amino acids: CASRIGGGSEPQHF. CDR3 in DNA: TGTGCCAGCAGGATAGGAGGGGGGTCCGAGCCCCAGCATTTT.

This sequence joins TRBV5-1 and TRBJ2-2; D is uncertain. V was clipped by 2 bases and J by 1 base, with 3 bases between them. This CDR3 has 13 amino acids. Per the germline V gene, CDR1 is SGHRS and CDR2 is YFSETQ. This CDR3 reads CASSFQNTGELFF. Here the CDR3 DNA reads TGCGCCAGCAGCTTCCAGAACACCGGGGAGCTGTTTTTT.

The CDR3 DNA reads TGTGCCAGCTCACCAGGGACAGACTATGGCTACACCTTC. This gives the protein CASSPGTDYGYTF. V and J are TRBV18 and TRBJ1-2; TRBD1 aligns across 7 bases. The CDR3 length is 13 residues. The junction had 0 bases not matched to a gene; V was cut back by 2 bases and J by 3 bases. Germline V gives CDR1 KGHSH, CDR2 LQKENI.

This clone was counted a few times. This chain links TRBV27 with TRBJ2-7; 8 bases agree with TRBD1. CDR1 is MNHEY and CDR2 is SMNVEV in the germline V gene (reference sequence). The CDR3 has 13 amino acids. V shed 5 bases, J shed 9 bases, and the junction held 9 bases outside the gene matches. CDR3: CASSGWTGMAQYF. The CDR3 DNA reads TGTGCCAGCAGTGGATGGACAGGGATGGCGCAGTACTTC.

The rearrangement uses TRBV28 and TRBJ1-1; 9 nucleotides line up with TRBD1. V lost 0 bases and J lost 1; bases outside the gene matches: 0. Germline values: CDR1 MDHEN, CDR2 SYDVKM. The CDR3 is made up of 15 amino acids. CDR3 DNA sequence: TGTGCCAGCAGTTTATGGACAGGGGGGAACACTGAAGCTTTCTTT. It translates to CASSLWTGGNTEAFF.

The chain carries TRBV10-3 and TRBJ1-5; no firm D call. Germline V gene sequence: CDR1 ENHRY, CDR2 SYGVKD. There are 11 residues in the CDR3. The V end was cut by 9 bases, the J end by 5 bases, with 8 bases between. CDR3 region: CAMQSYQPQHF. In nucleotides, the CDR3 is TGTGCCATGCAAAGTTATCAGCCCCAGCATTTT.

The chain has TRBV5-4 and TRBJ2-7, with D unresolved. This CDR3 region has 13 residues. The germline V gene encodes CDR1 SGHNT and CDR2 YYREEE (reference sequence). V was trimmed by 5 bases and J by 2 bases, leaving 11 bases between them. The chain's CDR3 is CASRSSNTYEQYF. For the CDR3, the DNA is TGTGCCAGCAGGTCATCCAATACCTACGAGCAGTACTTC.

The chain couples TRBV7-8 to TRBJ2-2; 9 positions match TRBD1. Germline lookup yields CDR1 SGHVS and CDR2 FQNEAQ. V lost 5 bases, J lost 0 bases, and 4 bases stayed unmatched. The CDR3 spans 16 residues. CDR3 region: CASSPRTGANTGELFF. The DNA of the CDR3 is TGTGCCAGCAGCCCCCGGACAGGGGCGAACACCGGGGAGCTGTTTTTT.

Here the CDR3 reads CASSDFRASTDTQYF. The DNA of the CDR3 is TGTGCCAGCAGTGACTTTCGGGCGAGCACAGATACGCAGTATTTT. J is TRBJ2-3 and V is TRBV25-1, with D hard to call. Germline V gene lookup returns CDR1 MGHDK and CDR2 SYGVNS. The CDR3 is 15 residues long. Trimming took off 3 bases at V and 0 bases at J, with 10 bases between the two ends.